This T cell receptor (beta chain) was identified in a study of cytomegalovirus exposure and HLA in healthy donors. The germline gives CDR1 LNHNV, CDR2 YYDKDF (reference sequence). There are 14 residues in the CDR3. J lost 0 bases, V lost 7 bases, and 6 bases had no gene match. With 60 Vbeta and 13 Jbeta primers, the PCR was carried out. Measured with immunoSEQ multiplex PCR; TCRdb has only the in-frame clones, and not every one. The sample consists of 130,000 or so clones, 65% to 85% of them appearing once. This clonotype was sampled from a woman aged 18-29 years in good health and CMV-seronegative. The V gene is TRBV15, the J gene TRBJ2-7, with TRBD2 matching 7 bases. Sample: PBMCs. This CDR3 is CATKVGRSSYEQYF. CDR3 bases: TGTGCCACCAAGGTCGGGAGGAGCTCCTACGAGCAGTACTTC. The full variable domain, its missing parts supplied by reference TRBV15 and TRBJ2-7, is DAMVIQNPRYQVTQFGKPVTLSCSQTLNHNVMYWYQQKSSQAPKLLFHYYDKDFNNEADTPDNFQSRRPNTSFCFLDIRSPGLGDTAMYLCATKVGRSSYEQYFGPGTRLTVT.